One and the same sample provided the 13 T cell receptor beta chains below, sequenced in a study of cytomegalovirus exposure and HLA in healthy donors. Vbeta (60) and Jbeta (13) primers were used in the PCR. This table comes from immunoSEQ multiplex PCR, and its TCRdb copy is limited to in-frame clones, with some not included. This table has 90,000 to 120,000 clones, 70% to 85% appearing once. The specimen was PBMCs. The receptor set was obtained from a woman between 18 and 29 years old in good health and CMV-seronegative.

This clone was found a few times. The V gene is TRBV6-5, the J gene TRBJ2-7; 10 positions agree with TRBD1. Germline V gene data show CDR1 as MNHEY and CDR2 as SVGAGI. J gave up 2 bases and V 0 bases, and 4 bases lay outside the gene matches. The CDR3 is 16 amino acids. CDR3 sequence (DNA): TGTGCCAGCAGTTACTCGAGGGACAGGGGAACCTACGAGCAGTACTTC. It specifies CASSYSRDRGTYEQYF.

The V call is TRBV6-1, the J call TRBJ2-1, with TRBD2 matching over 7 bases. Germline CDR1 is MNHNS and CDR2 is SASEGT. V dropped 8 bases and J dropped 8; count of bases not matched to a gene: 15. This CDR3 is 15 amino acids long. CDR3 bases: TGTGCCAGCGATTCGATGGGCGGGAGATTCTATGAGCAGTTCTTC. Translated: CASDSMGGRFYEQFF.

A remark on this clone: Other DNA sequences within the sample encode an identical CDR3. The chain couples TRBV4-3 to TRBJ2-3; the D is unclear. This CDR3 spans 13 amino acids. The V end was cut by 0 bases, the J end by 4 bases, with 5 bases between. CDR1 is LGHNA, CDR2 YSLEER, per germline. The CDR3 loop is CASSQDGADTQYF. The CDR3 DNA is TGCGCCAGCAGCCAAGATGGAGCAGATACGCAGTATTTT.

The rearrangement uses TRBV25-1 and TRBJ1-2; 9 bases fit TRBD1. V lost 9 bases and J lost 2; bases outside the gene matches: 4. Germline V gene lookup returns CDR1 MGHDK and CDR2 SYGVNS. The CDR3 runs 13 residues. The CDR3 reads CASRDRENYGYTF. CDR3 bases: TGTGCCAGTCGGGACAGGGAGAACTATGGCTACACCTTC.

This chain joins TRBV7-9 and TRBJ1-1; 9 nucleotides agree with TRBD1. Losses at the gene ends were 5 bases for V and 2 bases for J; bases not matched to a gene: 15. Germline-derived CDR1 and CDR2 are SEHNR and FQNEAQ (reference sequence). This CDR3 is 18 amino acids long. CDR3 in amino acids: CASSPPGTGRRLNTEAFF. Written as DNA, the CDR3 is TGTGCCAGCAGCCCGCCAGGGACAGGGCGGAGACTCAACACTGAAGCTTTCTTT.

In this sample, this clone turned up a few times. CDR3 loop: CAISRTSGRGEQFF. The DNA of the CDR3 is TGTGCCATCAGTAGGACTAGCGGGAGGGGTGAGCAGTTCTTC. V and J are TRBV10-3 and TRBJ2-1, with 15 bases identical to TRBD2. Trimming took 5 bases from V and 9 from J; bases not matched to a gene: 2. Germline V gene sequence: CDR1 ENHRY, CDR2 SYGVKD. The CDR3 is 14 residues long.

The chain is built from TRBV5-8 and TRBJ2-1; 10 bases align to TRBD2. The CDR3 contains 18 residues. Per the germline V gene, CDR1 is SGHTS and CDR2 is YDEGEE. J lost 0 bases, V lost 1 base, and 7 bases had no gene match. CDR3 sequence reads: CASSLSDSSGSSYNEQFF. DNA of the CDR3: TGTGCCAGCAGCTTGTCCGATTCTAGCGGGAGCTCCTACAATGAGCAGTTCTTC. Complete variable domain (other parts from reference TRBV5-8 and TRBJ2-1): EAGVTQSPTHLIKTRGQQATLRCSPISGHTSVYWYQQALGLGLQFLLWYDEGEERNRGNFPPRFSGRQFPNYSSELNVNALELEDSALYLCASSLSDSSGSSYNEQFFGPGTRLTVL.

The sample holds one count of this clone. The V gene is TRBV29-1, the J gene TRBJ2-5; TRBD1 is a possible D gene (7 bases). V lost 8 bases and J 9 bases, leaving 25 bases between the germline ends. The CDR3 contains 14 residues. The germline CDR1 and CDR2 sequences are SQVTM and ANQGSEA. The CDR3 here is CSLRTQGTAGSQYF. As DNA, the CDR3 is TGCAGCCTAAGGACACAGGGGACTGCGGGGTCCCAGTACTTC.

The gene calls are TRBV11-2 and TRBJ2-7, with 8 bases aligning to TRBD1. The ends lost 4 bases at V and 0 bases at J; junction bases unmatched: 5. Germline CDR1 SGHAT, CDR2 FQNNGV. This CDR3 is built from 15 residues. The CDR3 coding sequence is TGTGCCAGCAGCTATGGGACAGGCCCCTCCTACGAGCAGTACTTC. This encodes CASSYGTGPSYEQYF.

The V and J genes are TRBV6-5 and TRBJ2-1; D perhaps matches TRBD2 (6 bases). Germline V gene lookup returns CDR1 MNHEY and CDR2 SVGAGI. V was pared by 3 bases and J by 12 bases, with 18 bases between. The CDR3 has 14 amino acids. CDR3 loop: CASSYFVAGYVQFF. For the CDR3, the DNA is TGTGCCAGCAGTTATTTCGTGGCGGGGTATGTGCAGTTCTTC.

The J gene is TRBJ1-2, the V gene TRBV4-3; D ambiguous. Trimming removed 2 bases at V and 7 bases at J, with 17 bases between. Germline V gene sequence: CDR1 LGHNA, CDR2 YSLEER. The CDR3 contains 15 residues. The CDR3, as DNA: TGCGCCAGCAGCCAATACTCCGGACTTTCAGGTGGCTACACCTTC. It encodes CASSQYSGLSGGYTF.

V gene TRBV13 combines with J gene TRBJ1-3; 10 bases agree with TRBD1. Trimming cost V 6 bases and J 2 bases; bases outside gene matches: 13. Germline CDR1 reads PRHDT; CDR2 reads FYEKMQ (reference sequence). The CDR3 covers 18 residues. This chain's CDR3 is CASSQIGQGVFAGNTIYF. CDR3 coding DNA: TGTGCCAGCAGTCAGATAGGACAGGGGGTTTTCGCTGGAAACACCATATATTTT.

V usage is TRBV30 and J usage is TRBJ2-2, with 11 nucleotides matching TRBD2. With 4 bases clipped from V and 7 bases from J, the junction kept 32 bases outside the gene matches. The CDR3 extends over 23 amino acids. The germline V gene has CDR1 GTSNPN and CDR2 SVGIG (reference sequence). The CDR3 bases are TGTGCCTGGAATCCCGGTCCCGGAAAACGACTGACTAGCGGGAAGGGGAAGAACGGGGAGCTGTTTTTT. Residues: CAWNPGPGKRLTSGKGKNGELFF. The whole variable domain, remainder taken from reference TRBV30 and TRBJ2-2, is SQTIHQWPATLVQPVGSPLSLECTVEGTSNPNLYWYRQAAGRGLQLLFYSVGIGQISSEVPQNLSASRPQDRQFILSSKKLLLSDSGFYLCAWNPGPGKRLTSGKGKNGELFFGEGSRLTVL.